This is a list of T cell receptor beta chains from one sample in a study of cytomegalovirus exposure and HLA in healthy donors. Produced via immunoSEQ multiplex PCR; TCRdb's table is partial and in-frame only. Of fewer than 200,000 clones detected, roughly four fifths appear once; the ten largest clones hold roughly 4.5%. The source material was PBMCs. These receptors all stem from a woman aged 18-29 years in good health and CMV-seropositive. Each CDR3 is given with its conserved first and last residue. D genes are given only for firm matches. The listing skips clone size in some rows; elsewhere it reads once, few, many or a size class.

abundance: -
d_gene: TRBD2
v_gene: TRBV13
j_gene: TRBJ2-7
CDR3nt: TGTGCCAGCAGCTTAGAAGTAGGGCGGGGGGGATACGAGCAGTACTTC
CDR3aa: CASSLEVGRGGYEQYF

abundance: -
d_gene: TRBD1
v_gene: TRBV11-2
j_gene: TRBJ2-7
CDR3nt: TGTGCCAGCAGCCCGTTAGGACAGGGAAACGAGCAGTACTTC
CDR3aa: CASSPLGQGNEQYF

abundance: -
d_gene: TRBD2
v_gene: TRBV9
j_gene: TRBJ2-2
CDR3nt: TGTGCCAGCAGCGTATTAGCGGGGGCCATAAACACCGGGGAGCTGTTTTTT
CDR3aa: CASSVLAGAINTGELFF

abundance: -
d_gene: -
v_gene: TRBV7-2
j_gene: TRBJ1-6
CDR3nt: TGTGCCAGCAGCTTAGTGGGACATACTTCACCCCTCCACTTT
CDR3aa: CASSLVGHTSPLHF

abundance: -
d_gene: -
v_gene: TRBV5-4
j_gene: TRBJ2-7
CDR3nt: TGTGCCAGCAGCTTGTTCGGGGGGCGCTACGAGCAGTACTTC
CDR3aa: CASSLFGGRYEQYF

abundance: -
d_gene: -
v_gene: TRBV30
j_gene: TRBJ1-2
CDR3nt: TGTGCCTGGAGTACCGGGGTTGACCTGGGCAATGGCTACACCTTC
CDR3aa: CAWSTGVDLGNGYTF

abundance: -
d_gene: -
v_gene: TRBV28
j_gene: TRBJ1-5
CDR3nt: TGTGCCAGCAGTTTAAGACAGGTGCGAAGTGGGGTTCAGCCCCAGCATTTT
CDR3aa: CASSLRQVRSGVQPQHF

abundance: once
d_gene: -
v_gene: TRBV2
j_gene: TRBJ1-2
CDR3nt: TGTGCCAGCAGAAAAGGCCAGGGCGAGAACTATGGCTACACCTTC
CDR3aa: CASRKGQGENYGYTF

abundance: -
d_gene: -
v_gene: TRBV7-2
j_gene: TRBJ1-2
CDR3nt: TGTGCCAGCAGCTTAGGTCCTGGGAGTCACTATGGCTACACCTTC
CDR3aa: CASSLGPGSHYGYTF

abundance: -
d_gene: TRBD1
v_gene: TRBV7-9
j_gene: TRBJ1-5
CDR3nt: TGTGCCAGCAGATCCGAGGGGGCGGATCAGCCCCAGCATTTT
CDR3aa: CASRSEGADQPQHF

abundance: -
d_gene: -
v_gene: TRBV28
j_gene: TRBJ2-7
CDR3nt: TGTGCCAGCACCGAAAACGAGTGGGGCAGGGAATACGAGCAGTACTTC
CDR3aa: CASTENEWGREYEQYF

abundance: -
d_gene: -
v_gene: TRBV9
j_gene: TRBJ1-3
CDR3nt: TGTGCCAGCAGCGCCGGACACCGCTCTGGAAACACCATATATTTT
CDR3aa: CASSAGHRSGNTIYF

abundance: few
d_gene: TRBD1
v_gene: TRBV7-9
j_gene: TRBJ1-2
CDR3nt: TGTTCCAGCAGCACCCGGACAGGGATAGGCTATGGCTACACCTTC
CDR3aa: CSSSTRTGIGYGYTF

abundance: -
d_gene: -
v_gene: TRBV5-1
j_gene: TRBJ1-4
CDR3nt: TGCGCCAGCAGCTTGGAAGGGGTTGCAACTAATGAAAAACTGTTTTTT
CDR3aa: CASSLEGVATNEKLFF

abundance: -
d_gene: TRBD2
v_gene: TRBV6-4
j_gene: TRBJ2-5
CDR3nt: TGTGCCACCTTTAATAGCGGGGGGGCCCGTGTAGAGACCCAGTACTTC
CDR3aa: CATFNSGGARVETQYF

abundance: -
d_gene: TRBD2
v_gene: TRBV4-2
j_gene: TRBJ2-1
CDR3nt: TGTGCCAGCAGCCAAGAACTAGCGGGGGACTCCTACAATGAGCAGTTCTTC
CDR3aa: CASSQELAGDSYNEQFF

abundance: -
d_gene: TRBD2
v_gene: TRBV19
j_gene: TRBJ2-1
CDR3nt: TGTGCCAGTAGGGGCACTAGCGGGGAATCTCTCGTTGAGCAGTTCTTC
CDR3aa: CASRGTSGESLVEQFF

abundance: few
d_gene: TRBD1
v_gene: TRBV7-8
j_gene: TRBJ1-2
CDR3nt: TGTGCCAGCAGCTTGCGTGGACAGGGGAACTATGGCTACACCTTC
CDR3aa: CASSLRGQGNYGYTF

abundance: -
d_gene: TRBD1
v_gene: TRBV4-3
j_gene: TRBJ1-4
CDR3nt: TGCGCCAGCAGCGGCGGGACAGGGATTTATAATGAAAAACTGTTTTTT
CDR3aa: CASSGGTGIYNEKLFF

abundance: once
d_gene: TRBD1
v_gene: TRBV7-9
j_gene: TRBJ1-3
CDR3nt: TGTGCCAGCAGCGAACAGACAGGGCGAAACACCATATATTTT
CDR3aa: CASSEQTGRNTIYF

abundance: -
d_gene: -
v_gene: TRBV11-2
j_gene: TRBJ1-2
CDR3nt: TGTGCCAGCAGCCATTACCGACAGGATAACTATGGCTACACCTTC
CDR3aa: CASSHYRQDNYGYTF

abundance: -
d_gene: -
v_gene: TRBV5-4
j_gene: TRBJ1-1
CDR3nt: TGTGCCAGCAAGTCAGGGATGAACACTGAAGCTTTCTTT
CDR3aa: CASKSGMNTEAFF

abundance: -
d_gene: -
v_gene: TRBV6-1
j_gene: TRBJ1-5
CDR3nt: TGTGCCAGCAGTGAAGCCGATACAGGGCAGCCCCAGCATTTT
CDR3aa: CASSEADTGQPQHF

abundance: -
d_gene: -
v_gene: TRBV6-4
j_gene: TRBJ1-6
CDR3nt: TGTGCCAGCAGTGACTCGGGGCAGGGTGGCTCACCCCTCCACTTT
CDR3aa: CASSDSGQGGSPLHF

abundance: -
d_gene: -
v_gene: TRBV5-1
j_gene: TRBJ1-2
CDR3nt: TGCGCCAGCAGCTTACGGGTTCAAGGGGATGGCTACACCTTC
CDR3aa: CASSLRVQGDGYTF

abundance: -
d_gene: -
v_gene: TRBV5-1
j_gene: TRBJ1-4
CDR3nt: TGCGCCAGCAGCTTGGAACCCCATACAGTTGAAAAACTGTTTTTT
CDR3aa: CASSLEPHTVEKLFF

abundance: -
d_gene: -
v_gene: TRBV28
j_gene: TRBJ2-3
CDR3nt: TGTGCCAGCAGTTTGGGGGCCTCACCCACAGATACGCAGTATTTT
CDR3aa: CASSLGASPTDTQYF

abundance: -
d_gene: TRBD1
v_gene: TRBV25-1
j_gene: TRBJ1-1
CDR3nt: TGTGCCAGCAGTGAACGACAGGGTGTCACTGAAGCTTTCTTT
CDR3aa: CASSERQGVTEAFF

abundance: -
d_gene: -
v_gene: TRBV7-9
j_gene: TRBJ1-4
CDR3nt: TGTGCCAGCAGCCCCGGGTTAAGAGCATCAACTAATGAAAAACTGTTTTTT
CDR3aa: CASSPGLRASTNEKLFF